The rows below give T cell receptor beta chains drawn from one sample of a study of identical twins. MiXCR, applied by TCRdb to the 5' RACE reads, yields one record per CDR3 protein. The table has 400,000 to 500,000 distinct CDR3 sequences, 18% seen once. Sequenced material: naive T cells sorted from blood. The origin of the receptors is a man in his forties or fifties in good health. Both conserved end residues are part of each CDR3. The order of the fields is clone size, V gene, D gene, J gene, CDR3 DNA, CDR3 protein. The D gene is left open where the match is weak. Only part of the rows carry a size: once, few, many, or a class if the clone is expanded.

>many|TRBV6-2/TRBV6-3|.|TRBJ1-1
TGTGCCAGCAGCCGGGCATCGCTCACTGAAGCTTTCTTT
CASSRASLTEAFF
>.|TRBV12-3/TRBV12-4|.|TRBJ2-5
TGTGCCAGCAGTTTATCTTGGGCACCGGCCGGGGAGACCCAGTACTTC
CASSLSWAPAGETQYF
>.|TRBV7-9|.|TRBJ2-7
TGTGCCAGCAGCCGCAGACGATCAGGGCTCGAGCAGTACTTC
CASSRRRSGLEQYF
>many|TRBV15|.|TRBJ1-1
TGTGCCACCAGCAGAGAGTCAGGACAGCGTACGAGCACTGAAGCTTTCTTT
CATSRESGQRTSTEAFF
>.|TRBV19|TRBD2|TRBJ2-3
TGTGCCAGTAGTCTTGGGACTACCAGGGAAACGCAGTATTTT
CASSLGTTRETQYF
>many|TRBV20-1|TRBD2|TRBJ2-7
TGCAGTGCCGCTCTGGCGGGGGGCTCCTACGAGCAGTACTTC
CSAALAGGSYEQYF
>.|TRBV12-3/TRBV12-4|.|TRBJ2-4
TGTGCCAGCGGCTCAGGGGCGGGAGTAGCCAAAAACATTCAGTACTTC
CASGSGAGVAKNIQYF
>once|TRBV15|.|TRBJ1-2
TGTGCCACCAGCAGGGACAGTGCCTATGGCTACACCTTC
CATSRDSAYGYTF
>many|TRBV5-1|.|TRBJ2-7
TGCGCCAGCAGCTTGTGGGGGCAGAGCGAGCAGTACTTC
CASSLWGQSEQYF
>few|TRBV10-3|TRBD2|TRBJ2-3
TGTGCCATCGCGAATAGCGGGGGGTCTAGCACAGATACGCAGTATTTT
CAIANSGGSSTDTQYF
>.|TRBV29-1|TRBD1|TRBJ2-3
TGCAGCGCATTCGGGACAGGGGGCTTAGATACGCAGTATTTT
CSAFGTGGLDTQYF
>.|TRBV7-2|TRBD1|TRBJ1-5
TGTGCCAGCAGCTTAATGGGACAGGGTGCAGGTCAGCCCCAGCATTTT
CASSLMGQGAGQPQHF
>.|TRBV5-6|.|TRBJ2-3
TGTGCCAGCAGCTTGGACCCTACAAGCACAGATACGCAGTATTTT
CASSLDPTSTDTQYF
>.|TRBV29-1|TRBD2|TRBJ2-1
TGCAGCGCTTTAGCGGGAGGGTATAATGAGCAGTTCTTC
CSALAGGYNEQFF
>.|TRBV12-3/TRBV12-4|.|TRBJ1-2
TGTGCCAGCAGATTTGGACCAAGCTATGGCTACACCTTC
CASRFGPSYGYTF
>once|TRBV9|.|TRBJ2-1
TGTGCCAGCGGAGGGACGTCCTACAATGAGCAGTTCTTC
CASGGTSYNEQFF
>.|TRBV7-2|TRBD2|TRBJ2-5
TGTGCCAGCAGCGCGGGACTAGCGAGGCAGACCCAGTACTTC
CASSAGLARQTQYF
>few|TRBV4-2|TRBD2|TRBJ2-5
TGTGCCAGCAGCCAAGGCACTAGCGGGGGGCGAGAGACCCAGTACTTC
CASSQGTSGGRETQYF
>few|TRBV6-5|TRBD1|TRBJ2-3
TGTGCCAGCAGTTACTTCCAGGGGGCGTCAGATACGCAGTATTTT
CASSYFQGASDTQYF
>.|TRBV5-5|.|TRBJ2-3
TGTGCCAGCAGCCACATGACAGGCGCCCGCACAGATACGCAGTATTTT
CASSHMTGARTDTQYF